These 11 T cell receptor beta chains originate from one sample sequenced in a study of blood T cell repertoires in COVID-19. The protocol was immunoSEQ multiplex PCR, while the TCRdb copy is restricted to in-frame clones and leaves out a portion. Seen here are roughly 200,000 clones, roughly 89% observed once, and the top ten hold about 6.2%. The specimen sequenced was peripheral blood. The receptors originated from a man aged 55 to 70 who had recovered from COVID-19.

The chain recombines TRBV28 with TRBJ2-7; D is undetermined. The germline gives CDR1 MDHEN, CDR2 SYDVKM. The CDR3 contains 14 residues. Trimming removed 2 bases from V and 6 bases from J, with 14 bases in between. The CDR3 DNA reads as TGTGCCAGCAGTTTAGCCCCCAGACGAGGCGAGCAGTACTTC. This sequence encodes CASSLAPRRGEQYF.

The chain combines TRBV2 with TRBJ1-2; possible D gene TRBD1, 5 bases. From germline, CDR1 is SNHLY and CDR2 FYNNEI. CDR3 size: 13 residues. V was cut by 3 bases and J by 8 bases, with 13 bases left in between. The CDR3 here is CASSDAGGRGYTF. CDR3 in DNA: TGTGCCAGCAGTGACGCGGGGGGTCGGGGCTACACCTTC.

V and J are TRBV6-5 and TRBJ2-2; 8 bases agree with TRBD1. This CDR3 region has 15 residues. Germline CDR1 is MNHEY and CDR2 is SVGAGI. The trim removed 6 bases at V and 0 bases at J, leaving 3 bases unmatched. The CDR3 reads CASRPGQANTGELFF. The CDR3 region has the DNA TGTGCCAGCAGACCGGGACAGGCGAACACCGGGGAGCTGTTTTTT.

This chain uses TRBV18 with TRBJ2-5; D might be TRBD1 (5 bases). This CDR3 comprises 12 residues. The V gene lost 6 bases and the J gene lost 3 bases, with 8 bases spanning the gap. CDR1 and CDR2 from the germline V gene are KGHSH and LQKENI. The CDR3 loop reads CASSEGEETQYF. CDR3 sequence (DNA): TGTGCCAGCTCCGAAGGGGAAGAGACCCAGTACTTC.

The chain recombines TRBV5-4 with TRBJ2-7; TRBD2 matches 7 bases. The germline V gene encodes CDR1 SGHNT and CDR2 YYREEE (reference sequence). Trimming took 0 bases from V and 1 from J; bases not matched to a gene: 7. CDR3 size: 16 residues. CDR3 nucleotide sequence: TGTGCCAGCAGCTTGGGACTAGCAACTGGGTCCTACGAGCAGTACTTC. Amino acids: CASSLGLATGSYEQYF.

This chain links TRBV6-4 with TRBJ1-2; D uncertain. Trimming removed 2 bases at V and 9 bases at J, with 13 bases between. In germline, CDR1 is MRHNA, CDR2 SNTAGT. There are 13 residues in the CDR3. The DNA for the CDR3 is TGTGCCAGCAGTGACCCCGCCGTGCGGAGCTACACCTTC. Amino acids: CASSDPAVRSYTF.

This clone was recorded a few times. The chain links TRBV18 to TRBJ1-4; 9 bases map to TRBD1. Germline CDR1 KGHSH, CDR2 LQKENI. After removal of 3 bases from V and 5 bases from J, the junction contained 4 bases not matched to a gene. The CDR3 totals 15 residues. The CDR3 coding sequence is TGTGCCAGCTCACCTCGGACAGGGGTAAATGAAAAACTGTTTTTT. Protein sequence: CASSPRTGVNEKLFF.

The rearrangement joins TRBV29-1 to TRBJ1-2; D uncertain. Germline values: CDR1 SQVTM, CDR2 ANQGSEA. V was pared by 7 bases and J by 4 bases, with 13 bases between. The CDR3 length is 12 residues. The CDR3 coding sequence is TGCAGCGCCAGAACAGTAGGCTATGGCTACACCTTC. Its translation is CSARTVGYGYTF.

The rearrangement links TRBV5-4 to TRBJ1-6; TRBD1 matches at 7 bases. Germline V gene sequence: CDR1 SGHNT, CDR2 YYREEE (reference sequence). With V trimmed by 4 bases and J by 0 bases, 10 bases remained unmatched. The CDR3 loop spans 18 amino acids. The CDR3 reads CASSQQGRWASYNSPLHF. CDR3 nucleotides: TGTGCCAGCAGCCAACAGGGGCGCTGGGCCTCCTATAATTCACCCCTCCACTTT. The complete variable domain, with remaining parts taken from reference TRBV5-4 and TRBJ1-6, reads ETGVTQSPTHLIKTRGQQVTLRCSSQSGHNTVSWYQQALGQGPQFIFQYYREEENGRGNFPPRFSGLQFPNYSSELNVNALELDDSALYLCASSQQGRWASYNSPLHFGNGTRLTVT.

This sequence joins TRBV27 and TRBJ2-3, with D possibly being TRBD2 (7 bases). The length of the CDR3 is 17 residues. Trimming took 8 bases from V and 4 from J, leaving 25 bases between them. CDR1 MNHEY and CDR2 SMNVEV come from the germline V gene (reference sequence). The CDR3 sequence: CASLPLVSGGASDTQYF. CDR3 nucleotide sequence: TGTGCCAGCCTACCCCTTGTTAGTGGGGGGGCGTCAGATACGCAGTATTTT.

Concerning this clone: Other DNA sequences of this sample code for an identical CDR3. The chain carries TRBV5-4 and TRBJ2-1, with 7 nucleotides matching TRBD2. V lost 2 bases and J lost 3; bases outside the gene matches: 8. Germline assignment: CDR1 SGHNT and CDR2 YYREEE (reference sequence). The CDR3 is 16 residues long. This chain's CDR3 is CASSLGSSGYYNEQFF. DNA for the CDR3: TGTGCCAGCAGCTTAGGGTCTAGCGGTTACTACAATGAGCAGTTCTTC.